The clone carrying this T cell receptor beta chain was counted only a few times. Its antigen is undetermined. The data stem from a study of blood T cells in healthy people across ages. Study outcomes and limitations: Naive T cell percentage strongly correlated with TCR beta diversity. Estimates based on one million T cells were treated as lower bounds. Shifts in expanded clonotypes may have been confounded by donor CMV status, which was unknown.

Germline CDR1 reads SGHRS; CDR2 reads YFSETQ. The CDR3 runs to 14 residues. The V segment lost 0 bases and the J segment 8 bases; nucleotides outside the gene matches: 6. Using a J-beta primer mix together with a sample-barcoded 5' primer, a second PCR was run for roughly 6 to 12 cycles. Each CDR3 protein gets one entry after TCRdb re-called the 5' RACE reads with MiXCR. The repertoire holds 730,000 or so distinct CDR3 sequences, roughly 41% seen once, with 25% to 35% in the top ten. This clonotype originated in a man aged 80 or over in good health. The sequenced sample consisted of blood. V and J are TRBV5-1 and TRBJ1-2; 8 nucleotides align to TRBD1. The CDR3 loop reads CASSLAGTGQGYTF. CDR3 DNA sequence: TGCGCCAGCAGCTTGGCCGGGACAGGCCAGGGCTACACCTTC.